This T cell receptor beta chain was sequenced for a study of ipilimumab plus nivolumab after autologous stem cell transplantation. Study context: A median of roughly 8 nivolumab and 4 to 6 ipilimumab doses were given. The DLBCL cohort had primary refractory and relapsed disease, with 18-month progression-free survival of roughly 85% and 28%. Whole-study findings and limits: TCR repertoire, Treg phenotype and gut microbiota reportedly support more study of this approach.

Assay used: immunoSEQ multiplex PCR; TCRdb lists only in-frame clones, some missing. The repertoire includes roughly 10,000 clones, under 85% of them detected once, and about 8% sits in the top ten. Patients got ipilimumab 1 mg/kg beginning 14 to 28 days post-transplant. The V and J ends lost 2 bases and 1 base respectively, with 24 bases between them. Germline values: CDR1 SGHDT, CDR2 YYEEEE. The CDR3 covers 19 residues. With respect to this clone: No antigen is known for it.

Sample: PBMCs, taken in a trial of ipilimumab plus nivolumab as post-transplant consolidation. The sequence came from a male donor with diffuse large B-cell lymphoma. The rearrangement links TRBV5-6 to TRBJ1-2; D unclear. The CDR3 here is CASSFPHVHTEGINYGYTF. The CDR3, as DNA: TGTGCCAGCAGCTTCCCCCACGTTCATACAGAAGGGATTAACTATGGCTACACCTTC.